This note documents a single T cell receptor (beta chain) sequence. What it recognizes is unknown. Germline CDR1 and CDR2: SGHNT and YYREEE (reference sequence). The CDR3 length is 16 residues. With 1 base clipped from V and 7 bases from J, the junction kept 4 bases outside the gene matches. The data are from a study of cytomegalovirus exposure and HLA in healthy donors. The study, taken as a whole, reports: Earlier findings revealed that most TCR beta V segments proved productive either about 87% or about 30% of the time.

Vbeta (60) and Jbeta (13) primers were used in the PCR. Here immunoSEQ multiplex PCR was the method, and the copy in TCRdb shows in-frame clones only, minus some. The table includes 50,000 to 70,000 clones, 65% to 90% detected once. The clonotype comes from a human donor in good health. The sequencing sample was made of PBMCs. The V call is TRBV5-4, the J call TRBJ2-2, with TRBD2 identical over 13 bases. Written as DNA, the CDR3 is TGTGCCAGCAGCTTGACTAGCGGGGGGGCCTTCGGGGAGCTGTTTTTT. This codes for CASSLTSGGAFGELFF.